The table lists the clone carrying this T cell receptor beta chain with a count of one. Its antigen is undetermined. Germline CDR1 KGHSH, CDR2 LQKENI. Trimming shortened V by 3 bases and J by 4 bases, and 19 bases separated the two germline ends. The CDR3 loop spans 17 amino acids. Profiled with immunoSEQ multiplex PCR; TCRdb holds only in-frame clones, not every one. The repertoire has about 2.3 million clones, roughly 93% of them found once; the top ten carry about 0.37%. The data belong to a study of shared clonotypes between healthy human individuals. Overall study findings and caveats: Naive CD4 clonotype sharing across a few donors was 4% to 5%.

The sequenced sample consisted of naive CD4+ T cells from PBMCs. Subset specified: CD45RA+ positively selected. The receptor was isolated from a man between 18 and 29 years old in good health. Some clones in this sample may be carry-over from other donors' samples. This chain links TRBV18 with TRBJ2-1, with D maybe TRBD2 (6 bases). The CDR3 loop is CASSPRGGLEGYNEQFF. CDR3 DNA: TGTGCCAGCTCACCCCGAGGCGGGCTGGAGGGATACAATGAGCAGTTCTTC. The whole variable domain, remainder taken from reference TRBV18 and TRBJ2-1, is NAGVMQNPRHLVRRRGQEARLRCSPMKGHSHVYWYRQLPEEGLKFMVYLQKENIIDESGMPKERFSAEFPKEGPSILRIQQVVRGDSAAYFCASSPRGGLEGYNEQFFGPGTRLTVL.